This TCR beta chain emerged from a study of T cells in Graves' hyperthyroidism and ophthalmopathy. Study outcomes and limitations: Blood shared most expanded thyroid clonotypes above 0.001.

This CDR3 region has 16 residues. Germline V CDR1 and CDR2: SGHTA, FQGNSA. Trimming cost V 1 base and J 0 bases, with 10 bases left between them. The investigators amplified TCR beta CDR3 regions from RNA transcripts. The HTBI primer set drove a first-round RT-PCR of the TCR CDR3. TCRdb processed the multiplex PCR reads anew with MiXCR; each CDR3 protein has one entry. The sample has around 500,000 distinct CDR3 sequences; approximately 23% are singletons. Disease lasting under 3 months, a NOSPECS grade of at least 4, and a Clinical Activity Score of at least 3 were features of the ophthalmopathy patients. Orbital computed tomography and thyroid ultrasound, together with serum TRAb and thyroxine and clinical symptoms, were used for diagnoses. This clonotype was picked up a small number of times. Its target is not known.

This clonotype was sampled from a woman aged 70-85 years with Graves' ophthalmopathy. The sample taken for sequencing was blood. The rearrangement uses TRBV7-2 and TRBJ1-3, with no clear D. The CDR3 spells CASSLGPVLSGNTIYF. The DNA for the CDR3 is TGTGCCAGCAGCTTAGGCCCGGTTCTCTCTGGAAACACCATATATTTT.